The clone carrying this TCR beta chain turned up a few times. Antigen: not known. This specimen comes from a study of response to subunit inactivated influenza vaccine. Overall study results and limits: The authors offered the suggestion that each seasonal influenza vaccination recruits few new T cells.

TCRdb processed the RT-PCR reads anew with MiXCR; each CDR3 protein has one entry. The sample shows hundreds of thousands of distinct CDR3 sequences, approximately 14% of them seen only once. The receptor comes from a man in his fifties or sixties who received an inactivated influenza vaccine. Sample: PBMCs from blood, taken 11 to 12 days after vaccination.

The chain's CDR3 is CASSYEPGQARSYEQYF. The DNA of the CDR3 is TGTGCCAGCAGTTACGAACCGGGACAGGCCCGCTCCTACGAGCAGTACTTC. The rearrangement links TRBV6-2 or TRBV6-3 to TRBJ2-7; TRBD1 agrees at 8 bases. Germline V CDR1 and CDR2: MNHEY, SVGEGT. This CDR3 has 17 residues. After removal of 2 bases from V and 0 bases from J, the junction contained 9 bases not matched to a gene.